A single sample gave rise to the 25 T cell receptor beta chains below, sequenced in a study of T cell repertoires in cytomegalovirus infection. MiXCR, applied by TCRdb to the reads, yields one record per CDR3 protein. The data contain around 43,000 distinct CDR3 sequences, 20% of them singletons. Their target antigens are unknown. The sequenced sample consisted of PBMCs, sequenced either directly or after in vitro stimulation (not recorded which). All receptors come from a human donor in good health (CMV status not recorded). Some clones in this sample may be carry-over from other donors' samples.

The CDR3 spells CSVDGLAPGETQYF. The CDR3 bases are TGCAGCGTTGATGGACTAGCCCCTGGGGAGACCCAGTACTTC. The rearrangement uses TRBV29-1 and TRBJ2-5; 8 bases map to TRBD2. Germline V gene data show CDR1 as SQVTM and CDR2 as ANQGSEA. V lost 3 bases and J lost 5; bases outside the gene matches: 8. The CDR3 runs 14 residues.

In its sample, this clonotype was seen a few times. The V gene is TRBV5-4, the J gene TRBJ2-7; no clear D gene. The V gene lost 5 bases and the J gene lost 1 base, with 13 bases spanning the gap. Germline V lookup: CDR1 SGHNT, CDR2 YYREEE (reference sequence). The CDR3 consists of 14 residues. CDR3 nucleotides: TGTGCCAGCAGGGCGCCGGGCGATTCCTACGAGCAGTACTTC. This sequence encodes CASRAPGDSYEQYF.

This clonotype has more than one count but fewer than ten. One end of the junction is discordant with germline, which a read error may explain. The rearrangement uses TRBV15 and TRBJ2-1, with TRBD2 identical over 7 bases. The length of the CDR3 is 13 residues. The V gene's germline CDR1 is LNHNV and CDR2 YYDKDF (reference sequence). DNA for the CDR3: TGTGCCTCCAGGGAGGGAGGGAGGAATGAGCAGTTCTTC. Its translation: CASREGGRNEQFF. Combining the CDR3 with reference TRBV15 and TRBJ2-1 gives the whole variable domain DAMVIQNPRYQVTQFGKPVTLSCSQTLNHNVMYWYQQKSSQAPKLLFHYYDKDFNNEADTPDNFQSRRPNTSFCFLDIRSPGLGDTAMYLCASREGGRNEQFFGPGTRLTVL.

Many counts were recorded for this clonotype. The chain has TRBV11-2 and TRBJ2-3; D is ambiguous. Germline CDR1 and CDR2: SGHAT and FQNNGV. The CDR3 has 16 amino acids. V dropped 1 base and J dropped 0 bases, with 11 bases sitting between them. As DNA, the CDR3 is TGTGCCAGCAGCTTAGGACGGCTTACTAGCACAGATACGCAGTATTTT. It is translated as CASSLGRLTSTDTQYF. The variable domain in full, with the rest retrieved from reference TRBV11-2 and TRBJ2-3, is EAGVAQSPRYKIIEKRQSVAFWCNPISGHATLYWYQQILGQGPKLLIQFQNNGVVDDSQLPKDRFSAERLKGVDSTLKIQPAKLEDSAVYLCASSLGRLTSTDTQYFGPGTRLTVL.

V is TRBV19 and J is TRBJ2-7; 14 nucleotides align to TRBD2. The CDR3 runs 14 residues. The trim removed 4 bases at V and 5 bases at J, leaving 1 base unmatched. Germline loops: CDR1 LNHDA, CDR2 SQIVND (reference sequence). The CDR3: CASSRGLAGDEQYF. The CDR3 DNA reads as TGTGCCAGTAGTAGGGGACTAGCGGGGGACGAGCAGTACTTC.

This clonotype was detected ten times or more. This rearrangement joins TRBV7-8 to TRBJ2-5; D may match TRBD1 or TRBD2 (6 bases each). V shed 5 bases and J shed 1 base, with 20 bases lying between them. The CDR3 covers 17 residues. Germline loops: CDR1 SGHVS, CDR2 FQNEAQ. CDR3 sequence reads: CASSLGAGGTFQETQYF. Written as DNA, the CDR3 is TGTGCCAGCAGCCTGGGGGCCGGAGGGACCTTCCAAGAGACCCAGTACTTC. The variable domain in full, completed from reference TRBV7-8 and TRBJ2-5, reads GAGVSQSPRYKVAKRGQDVALRCDPISGHVSLFWYQQALGQGPEFLTYFQNEAQLDKSGLPSDRFFAERPEGSVSTLKIQRTQQEDSAVYLCASSLGAGGTFQETQYFGPGTRLLVL.

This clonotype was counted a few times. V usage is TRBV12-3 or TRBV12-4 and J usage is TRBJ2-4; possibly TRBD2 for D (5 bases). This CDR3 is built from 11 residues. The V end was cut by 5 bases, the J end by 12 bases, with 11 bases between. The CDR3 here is CASSIEGTQYF. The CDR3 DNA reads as TGTGCCAGCAGTATCGAGGGTACTCAGTACTTC.

The DNA for the CDR3 is TGTGCCAGCAGTCCTGACGGCTCCTATGGCTACACCTTC. As protein: CASSPDGSYGYTF. The chain employs TRBV27 and TRBJ1-2; D unresolved. V dropped 5 bases and J dropped 4 bases, with 11 bases sitting between them. CDR3 length equals 13 residues. CDR1 is MNHEY, CDR2 SMNVEV, per germline (reference sequence).

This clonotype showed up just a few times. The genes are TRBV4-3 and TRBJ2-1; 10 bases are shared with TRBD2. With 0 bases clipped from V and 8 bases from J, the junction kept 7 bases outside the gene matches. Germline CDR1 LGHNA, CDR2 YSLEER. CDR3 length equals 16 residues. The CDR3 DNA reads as TGCGCCAGCAGCCAAGACCAAGCGGGAGGGGGTGATGAGCAGTTCTTC. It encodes CASSQDQAGGGDEQFF.

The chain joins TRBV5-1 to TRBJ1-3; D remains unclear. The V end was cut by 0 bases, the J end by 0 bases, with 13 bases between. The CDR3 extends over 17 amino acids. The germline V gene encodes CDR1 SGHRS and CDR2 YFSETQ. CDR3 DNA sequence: TGCGCCAGCAGCTTGGTTCCTCAGGCCGTCTCTGGAAACACCATATATTTT. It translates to CASSLVPQAVSGNTIYF.

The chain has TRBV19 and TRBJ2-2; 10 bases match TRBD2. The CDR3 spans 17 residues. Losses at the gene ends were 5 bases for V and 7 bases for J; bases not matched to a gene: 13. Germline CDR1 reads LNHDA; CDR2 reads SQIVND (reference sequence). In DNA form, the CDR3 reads TGTGCCAGTAGTGACCTCCGAAGGACTAGCGGACGCGGGGAGCTGTTTTTT. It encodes CASSDLRRTSGRGELFF.

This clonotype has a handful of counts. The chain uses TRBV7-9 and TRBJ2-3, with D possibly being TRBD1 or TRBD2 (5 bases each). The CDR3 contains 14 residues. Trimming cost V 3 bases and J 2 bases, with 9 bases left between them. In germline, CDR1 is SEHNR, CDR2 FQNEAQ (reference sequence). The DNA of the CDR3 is TGTGCCAGCAGCTTCGGGACCTACACAGATACGCAGTATTTT. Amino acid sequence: CASSFGTYTDTQYF.

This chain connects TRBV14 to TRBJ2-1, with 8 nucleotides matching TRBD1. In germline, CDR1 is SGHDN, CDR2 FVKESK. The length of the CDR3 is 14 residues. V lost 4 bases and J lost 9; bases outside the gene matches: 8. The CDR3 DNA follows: TGTGCCAGCAGCCGACAGGGGCTCCCTGGTGAGCAGTTCTTC. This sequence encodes CASSRQGLPGEQFF.

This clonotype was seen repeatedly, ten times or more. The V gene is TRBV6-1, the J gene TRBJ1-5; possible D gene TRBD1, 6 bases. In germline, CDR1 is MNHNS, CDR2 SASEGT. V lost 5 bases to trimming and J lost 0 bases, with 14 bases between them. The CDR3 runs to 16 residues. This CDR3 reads CASSPGQIGSNQPQHF. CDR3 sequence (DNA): TGTGCCAGCAGTCCCGGACAGATTGGTAGCAATCAGCCCCAGCATTTT.

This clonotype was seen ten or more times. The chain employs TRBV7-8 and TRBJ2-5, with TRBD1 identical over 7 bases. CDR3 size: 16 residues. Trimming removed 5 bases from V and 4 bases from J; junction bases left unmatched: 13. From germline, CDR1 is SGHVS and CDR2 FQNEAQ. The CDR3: CASSVYSGTEGETQYF. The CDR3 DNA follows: TGTGCCAGCAGCGTCTACTCCGGGACAGAAGGAGAGACCCAGTACTTC. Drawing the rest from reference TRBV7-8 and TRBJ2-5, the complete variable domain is GAGVSQSPRYKVAKRGQDVALRCDPISGHVSLFWYQQALGQGPEFLTYFQNEAQLDKSGLPSDRFFAERPEGSVSTLKIQRTQQEDSAVYLCASSVYSGTEGETQYFGPGTRLLVL.

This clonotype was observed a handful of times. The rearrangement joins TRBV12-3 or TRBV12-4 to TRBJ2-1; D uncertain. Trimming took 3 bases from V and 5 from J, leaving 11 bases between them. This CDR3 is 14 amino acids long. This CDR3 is CASSFVAPDNEQFF. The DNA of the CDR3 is TGTGCCAGCAGTTTCGTGGCCCCCGACAATGAGCAGTTCTTC.

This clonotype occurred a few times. The CDR3 DNA reads TGTGCCAGCAGTCTTGGACCTTACGACAATGAGCAGTTCTTC. It yields the protein CASSLGPYDNEQFF. The chain is built from TRBV12-3 or TRBV12-4 and TRBJ2-1; D is unclear. This CDR3 spans 14 amino acids. Trimming pared 5 bases from V and 5 bases from J, leaving 13 bases between.

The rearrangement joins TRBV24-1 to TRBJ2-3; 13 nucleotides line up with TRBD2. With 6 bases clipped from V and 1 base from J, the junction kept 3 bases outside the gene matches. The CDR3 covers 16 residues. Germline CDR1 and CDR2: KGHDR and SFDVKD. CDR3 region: CATSRLAGGGTDTQYF. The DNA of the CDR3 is TGTGCCACCAGTAGACTAGCGGGGGGCGGCACAGATACGCAGTATTTT.

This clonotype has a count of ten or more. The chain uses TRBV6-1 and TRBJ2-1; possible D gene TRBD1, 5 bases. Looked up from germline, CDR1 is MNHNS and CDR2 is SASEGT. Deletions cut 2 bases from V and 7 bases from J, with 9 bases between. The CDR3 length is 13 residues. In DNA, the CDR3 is TGTGCCAGCAGTGAAATAGGGGTGAATGAGCAGTTCTTC. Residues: CASSEIGVNEQFF.

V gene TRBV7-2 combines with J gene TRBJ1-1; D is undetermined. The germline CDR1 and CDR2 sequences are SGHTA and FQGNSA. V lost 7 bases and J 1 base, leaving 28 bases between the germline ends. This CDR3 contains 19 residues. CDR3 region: CASTTRRGPRNRGNTEAFF. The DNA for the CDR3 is TGTGCCAGCACCACTCGAAGAGGCCCCCGGAATCGTGGGAACACTGAAGCTTTCTTT.

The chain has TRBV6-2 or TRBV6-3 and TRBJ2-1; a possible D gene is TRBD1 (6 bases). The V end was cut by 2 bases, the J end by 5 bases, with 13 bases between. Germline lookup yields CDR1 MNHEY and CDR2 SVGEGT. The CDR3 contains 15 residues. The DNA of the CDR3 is TGTGCCAGCAGTTACCTAGGGGGTCTCAACAATGAGCAGTTCTTC. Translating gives CASSYLGGLNNEQFF.

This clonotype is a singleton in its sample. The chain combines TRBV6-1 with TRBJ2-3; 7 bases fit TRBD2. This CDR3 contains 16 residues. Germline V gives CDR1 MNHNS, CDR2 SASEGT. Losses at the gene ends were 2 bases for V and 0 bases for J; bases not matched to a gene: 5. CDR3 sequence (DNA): TGTGCCAGCAGTGAACAGACTAGCCCCAGCACAGATACGCAGTATTTT. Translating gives CASSEQTSPSTDTQYF.

As DNA, the CDR3 is TGTGCCAGCAGCCAAGACAAGAACACTGAAGCTTTCTTT. It encodes CASSQDKNTEAFF. The chain combines TRBV3-1 with TRBJ1-1; D call uncertain. Trimming cost V 0 bases and J 1 base, with 3 bases left between them. The CDR3 covers 13 residues. Germline V lookup: CDR1 LGHDT, CDR2 YNNKEL (reference sequence).

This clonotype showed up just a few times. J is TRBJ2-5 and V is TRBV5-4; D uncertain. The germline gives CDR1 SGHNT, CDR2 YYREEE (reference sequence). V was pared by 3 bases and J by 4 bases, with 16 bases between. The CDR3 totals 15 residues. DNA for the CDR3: TGTGCCAGCAGCTCCCCCGGCCGGGTTGGAGAGACCCAGTACTTC. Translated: CASSSPGRVGETQYF.

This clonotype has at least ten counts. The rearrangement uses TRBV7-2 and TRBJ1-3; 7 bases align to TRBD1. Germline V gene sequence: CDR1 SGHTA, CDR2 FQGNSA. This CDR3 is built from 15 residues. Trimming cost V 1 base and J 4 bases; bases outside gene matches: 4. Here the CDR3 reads CASSLVSGGGNTIYF. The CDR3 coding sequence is TGTGCCAGCAGCTTAGTCTCAGGGGGAGGAAACACCATATATTTT.